Each of the 2 T cell receptor beta chains below was sequenced from the same sample in a study of CXCR4 blockade with PD-1 therapy in pancreatic cancer (dated 2019 in TCRdb). The library came from the immunoSEQ multiplex PCR assay. TCRdb obtained this table from immuneACCESS and retained in-frame rearrangements with V and J assigned. These tables miss some clones; where compared with another copy, unresolved V genes account for less than half of the shortfall, and the remainder is unexplained. Here the sample has under 9,000 clones; about 59% occur a single time. In total, the top ten clones hold roughly 7.5% of the sample. Sequencing was done on a sample of tumor tissue. The receptors derive from a human donor with pancreatic ductal adenocarcinoma.

The rearrangement uses TRBV9 and TRBJ1-2; 7 positions agree with TRBD1. This CDR3 has 15 amino acids. CDR1 SGDLS and CDR2 YYNGEE come from the germline V gene. Trimming at V came to 5 bases and at J to 4 bases, leaving 11 bases not matched to a gene. In nucleotides, the CDR3 is TGTGCCAGCAGTTTAGGGGGAGGGGGCCCCTATGGCTACACCTTC. It encodes CASSLGGGGPYGYTF.

This CDR3 reads CSVQFNQGGYTF. The CDR3 DNA reads TGCAGCGTTCAGTTTAACCAGGGTGGCTACACCTTC. The chain employs TRBV29-1 and TRBJ1-2; TRBD1 might be the D (5 bases). CDR3 length: 12 amino acids. Trimming took 5 bases from V and 7 from J, leaving 14 bases between them. Germline CDR1 SQVTM, CDR2 ANQGSEA. Based on the CDR3 plus reference TRBV29-1 and TRBJ1-2, the full variable domain is SAVISQKPSRDICQRGTSLTIQCQVDSQVTMMFWYRQQPGQSLTLIATANQGSEATYESGFVIDKFPISRPNLTFSTLTVSNMSPEDSSIYLCSVQFNQGGYTFGSGTRLTVV.